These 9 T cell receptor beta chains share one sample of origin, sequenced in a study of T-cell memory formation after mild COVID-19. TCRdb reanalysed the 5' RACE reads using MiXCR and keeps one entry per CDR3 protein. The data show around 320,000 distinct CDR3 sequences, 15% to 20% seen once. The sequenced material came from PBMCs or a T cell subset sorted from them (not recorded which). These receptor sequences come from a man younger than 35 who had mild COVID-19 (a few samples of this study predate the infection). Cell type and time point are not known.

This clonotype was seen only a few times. DNA for the CDR3: TGTGCCAGCAGTTTAGGAACGAGTGGGAATCAGCCCCAGCATTTT. It translates to CASSLGTSGNQPQHF. V usage is TRBV27 and J usage is TRBJ1-5; D gene unclear. In germline, CDR1 is MNHEY, CDR2 SMNVEV (reference sequence). The CDR3 is 15 residues long. V lost 2 bases and J lost 4, with 12 bases in between.

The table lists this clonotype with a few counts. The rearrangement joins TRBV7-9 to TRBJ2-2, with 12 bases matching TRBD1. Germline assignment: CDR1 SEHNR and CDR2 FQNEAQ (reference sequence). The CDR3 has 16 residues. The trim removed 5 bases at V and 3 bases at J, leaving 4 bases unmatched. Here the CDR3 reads CASSQGQGAYTGELFF. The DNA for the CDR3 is TGTGCCAGCAGCCAGGGACAGGGGGCGTACACCGGGGAGCTGTTTTTT.

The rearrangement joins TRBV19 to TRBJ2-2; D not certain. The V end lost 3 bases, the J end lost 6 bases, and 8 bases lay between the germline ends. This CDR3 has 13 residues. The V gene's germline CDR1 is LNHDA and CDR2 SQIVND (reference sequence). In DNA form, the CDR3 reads TGTGCCAGTAGTATTGGTTTGGCCGGGGAGCTGTTTTTT. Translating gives CASSIGLAGELFF.

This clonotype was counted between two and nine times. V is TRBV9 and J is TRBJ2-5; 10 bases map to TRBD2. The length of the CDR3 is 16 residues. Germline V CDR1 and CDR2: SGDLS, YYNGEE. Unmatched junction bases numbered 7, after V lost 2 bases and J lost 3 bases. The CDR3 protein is CASSVSGGLLKETQYF. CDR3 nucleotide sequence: TGTGCCAGCAGCGTTAGCGGGGGGCTACTTAAAGAGACCCAGTACTTC.

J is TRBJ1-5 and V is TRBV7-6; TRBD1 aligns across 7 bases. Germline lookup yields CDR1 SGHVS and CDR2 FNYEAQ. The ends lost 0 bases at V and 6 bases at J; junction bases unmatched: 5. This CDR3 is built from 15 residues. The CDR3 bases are TGTGCCAGCAGCTTAGCAGGGGGCTGGAGTCAGCCCCAGCATTTT. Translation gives CASSLAGGWSQPQHF.

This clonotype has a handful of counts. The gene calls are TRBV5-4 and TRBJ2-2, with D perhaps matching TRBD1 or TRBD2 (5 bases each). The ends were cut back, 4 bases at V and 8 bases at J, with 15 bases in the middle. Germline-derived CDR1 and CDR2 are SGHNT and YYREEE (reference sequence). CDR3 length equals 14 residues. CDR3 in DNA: TGTGCCAGCAGCGGAAGACGGGGCCGAGGGGAGCTGTTTTTT. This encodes CASSGRRGRGELFF.

This chain's CDR3 is CASSLWTGPVSYNEQFF. Written as DNA, the CDR3 is TGTGCCAGCAGTCTTTGGACCGGCCCCGTTTCCTACAATGAGCAGTTCTTC. The chain recombines TRBV12-3 or TRBV12-4 with TRBJ2-1, with D uncertain. Trimming shortened V by 5 bases and J by 1 base, and 18 bases separated the two germline ends. CDR3 length: 17 amino acids.

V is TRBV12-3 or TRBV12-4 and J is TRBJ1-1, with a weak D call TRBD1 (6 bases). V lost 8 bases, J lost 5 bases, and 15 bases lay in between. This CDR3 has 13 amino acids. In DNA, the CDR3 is TGTGCCAGCTGGGGGGGGCGTAGGACTGAAGCTTTCTTT. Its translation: CASWGGRRTEAFF.

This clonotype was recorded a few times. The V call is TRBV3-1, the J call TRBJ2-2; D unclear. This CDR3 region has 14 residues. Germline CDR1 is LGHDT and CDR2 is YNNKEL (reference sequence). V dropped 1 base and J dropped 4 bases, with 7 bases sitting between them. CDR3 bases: TGTGCCAGCAGCCAAGGTTCAGGCACCGGGGAGCTGTTTTTT. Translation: CASSQGSGTGELFF.